These 32 T cell receptor beta chains originate from one sample sequenced in a study of blood T cell repertoires in COVID-19. Assay: immunoSEQ multiplex PCR; the TCRdb copy retains only in-frame clones and omits some. The table shows roughly 120,000 clones, with 75% to 85% occurring only once. The sequenced material came from peripheral blood. The receptors originated from a human donor in a cohort sampled during active COVID-19.

The J gene is TRBJ2-1, the V gene TRBV11-2; 10 nucleotides line up with TRBD2. The CDR3 is made up of 15 amino acids. From germline, CDR1 is SGHAT and CDR2 FQNNGV. V gave up 5 bases and J gave up 4 bases; unmatched junction bases: 5. CDR3 in DNA: TGTGCCAGCAGCGCTGAAGCGGGGGGGTACAATGAGCAGTTCTTC. This codes for CASSAEAGGYNEQFF.

The rearrangement joins TRBV9 to TRBJ2-5, with 9 bases that match TRBD2. Unmatched junction bases numbered 8, after V lost 0 bases and J lost 5 bases. In germline, CDR1 is SGDLS, CDR2 YYNGEE. The length of the CDR3 is 16 residues. CDR3 protein: CASSVDRAGGGETQYF. CDR3 coding DNA: TGTGCCAGCAGCGTAGATCGAGCGGGGGGCGGGGAGACCCAGTACTTC.

CDR3 sequence (DNA): TGTGCCAGCAGACCCGGGACAGCTAGCAATCAGCCCCAGCATTTT. Translated: CASRPGTASNQPQHF. This chain uses TRBV6-5 with TRBJ1-5; 7 bases are a match to TRBD1. The germline V gene encodes CDR1 MNHEY and CDR2 SVGAGI. The V and J ends lost 6 bases and 0 bases, in that order; junction bases with no gene match: 5. This CDR3 contains 15 residues.

The chain employs TRBV18 and TRBJ1-2; TRBD1 aligns across 9 bases. In germline, CDR1 is KGHSH, CDR2 LQKENI. The CDR3 has 16 amino acids. Unmatched junction bases numbered 13, after V lost 3 bases and J lost 8 bases. CDR3 sequence (DNA): TGTGCCAGCTCACCTAACGCCCGGGACAGGGTAGGCGGCTACACCTTC. Encoded protein: CASSPNARDRVGGYTF.

The V and J genes are TRBV7-9 and TRBJ2-1; D call uncertain. CDR1 is SEHNR, CDR2 FQNEAQ, per germline (reference sequence). This CDR3 has 15 amino acids. V gave up 1 base and J gave up 0 bases, with 7 bases separating them. CDR3 coding DNA: TGTGCCAGCAGCTTAGATCTCAGCTCCTACAATGAGCAGTTCTTC. It codes for CASSLDLSSYNEQFF.

The chain combines TRBV11-2 with TRBJ2-3; possibly TRBD1 for D (5 bases). CDR1 and CDR2 from the germline V gene are SGHAT and FQNNGV. V shed 1 base and J shed 0 bases, with 5 bases lying between them. The CDR3 consists of 14 residues. CDR3 sequence (DNA): TGTGCCAGCAGCTTAGCAGGGAGCACAGATACGCAGTATTTT. It translates to CASSLAGSTDTQYF. Combining the CDR3 with reference TRBV11-2 and TRBJ2-3 gives the whole variable domain EAGVAQSPRYKIIEKRQSVAFWCNPISGHATLYWYQQILGQGPKLLIQFQNNGVVDDSQLPKDRFSAERLKGVDSTLKIQPAKLEDSAVYLCASSLAGSTDTQYFGPGTRLTVL.

The chain joins TRBV5-4 to TRBJ2-5, with 8 bases that match TRBD1. Germline CDR1 SGHNT, CDR2 YYREEE (reference sequence). Trimming at V came to 4 bases and at J to 4 bases, leaving 3 bases not matched to a gene. CDR3 length: 13 amino acids. Here the CDR3 reads CASSGQGPETQYF. CDR3 bases: TGTGCCAGCAGCGGACAGGGCCCAGAGACCCAGTACTTC.

The V call is TRBV12-3 or TRBV12-4, the J call TRBJ1-5, with D uncertain. This CDR3 is 12 amino acids long. Trimming pared 5 bases from V and 5 bases from J, leaving 7 bases between. This chain's CDR3 is CASSPHYQPQHF. The CDR3 coding sequence is TGTGCCAGCAGTCCCCATTATCAGCCCCAGCATTTT.

This clone was seen a few times. The chain uses TRBV3-1 (or the pseudogene TRBV3-2) and TRBJ1-6; no firm D call. Trimming cost V 9 bases and J 16 bases, with 22 bases left between them. The CDR3 extends over 13 amino acids. From germline, CDR1 is LGHDT and CDR2 YNNKEL (reference sequence). CDR3 in amino acids: CASTGSRSGYLHF. The CDR3 DNA follows: TGTGCCAGTACGGGGAGCCGGTCGGGGTATCTCCACTTT.

The chain joins TRBV13 to TRBJ1-2, with D unclear. Per the germline V gene, CDR1 is PRHDT and CDR2 is FYEKMQ (reference sequence). The CDR3 length is 12 residues. Between the trimmed V and J ends, which lost 5 bases and 5 bases, there was a span of 9 bases. CDR3 amino acids: CASSARLYGYTF. DNA for the CDR3: TGTGCCAGCAGCGCCCGACTGTATGGCTACACCTTC.

Only one count was recorded for this clone. The rearrangement joins TRBV5-1 to TRBJ2-2, with D unclear. The CDR3 has 14 amino acids. Germline CDR1 is SGHRS and CDR2 is YFSETQ. The V end lost 3 bases, the J end lost 3 bases, and 9 bases lay between the germline ends. The CDR3: CASSSSVDTGELFF. The CDR3 DNA is TGCGCCAGCAGCTCCTCGGTTGACACCGGGGAGCTGTTTTTT.

This sequence joins TRBV6-4 and TRBJ2-7; possibly TRBD2 for D (6 bases). With 1 base removed from V and 4 bases from J, the gap between germline ends came to 11 bases. The CDR3 has 14 amino acids. From germline, CDR1 is MRHNA and CDR2 SNTAGT. The CDR3 loop reads CASSDWGVGYEQYF. In DNA form, the CDR3 reads TGTGCCAGCAGTGACTGGGGGGTTGGGTACGAGCAGTACTTC.

The V gene is TRBV12-3 or TRBV12-4, the J gene TRBJ1-3; no clear D. The CDR3 length is 11 residues. The germline V and J ends were trimmed by 2 bases and 14 bases, with 10 bases remaining between them. CDR3 coding DNA: TGTGCCAGCAGTTTATCGGGGAGCCTATATTTT. This translates into CASSLSGSLYF.

This sequence joins TRBV4-1 and TRBJ1-1; TRBD1 might be the D (6 bases). Between the trimmed V and J ends, which lost 4 bases and 0 bases, there was a span of 15 bases. This CDR3 region has 16 residues. The germline CDR1 and CDR2 sequences are MGHRA and YSYEKL. This CDR3 is CASSLGTTQVNTEAFF. As DNA, the CDR3 is TGCGCCAGCAGCCTGGGGACAACTCAGGTGAACACTGAAGCTTTCTTT.

The J gene is TRBJ2-7, the V gene TRBV7-9; D is undetermined. The V and J ends lost 5 bases and 6 bases respectively, with 14 bases between them. Germline V gene sequence: CDR1 SEHNR, CDR2 FQNEAQ (reference sequence). The CDR3 extends over 13 amino acids. The CDR3 region is CASSPRGLGEQYF. The CDR3 DNA follows: TGTGCCAGCAGCCCCCGCGGCCTGGGCGAGCAGTACTTC.

The chain carries TRBV6-2 or TRBV6-3 and TRBJ2-1; TRBD1 might be the D (5 bases). V lost 6 bases to trimming and J lost 8 bases, with 14 bases between them. From germline, CDR1 is MNHEY and CDR2 SVGEGT. This CDR3 is 13 amino acids long. CDR3 in amino acids: CASSSRRGYEQFF. The CDR3 DNA is TGTGCCAGCAGCTCTCGTAGGGGCTATGAGCAGTTCTTC.

This clone appeared a single time. The chain couples TRBV4-3 to TRBJ1-2, with D possibly matching TRBD1 (6 bases). V dropped 0 bases and J dropped 7 bases, with 12 bases sitting between them. Germline V gives CDR1 LGHNA, CDR2 YSLEER. This CDR3 is built from 14 residues. Here the CDR3 reads CASSQDLGATGYTF. The CDR3 bases are TGCGCCAGCAGCCAAGATTTGGGGGCCACTGGCTACACCTTC.

This clone occurred a few times. The CDR3 sequence: CASSFFGGAGRGATEAFF. The CDR3 DNA sequence: TGTGCCAGCAGTTTTTTTGGGGGCGCGGGCAGGGGAGCAACTGAAGCTTTCTTT. The V and J genes are TRBV27 and TRBJ1-1; TRBD1 might be the D (6 bases). There are 18 residues in the CDR3. CDR1 MNHEY and CDR2 SMNVEV come from the germline V gene (reference sequence). V gave up 3 bases and J gave up 5 bases, with 25 bases separating them.

This chain joins TRBV6-6 and TRBJ1-5, with 9 bases identical to TRBD1. Per the germline V gene, CDR1 is MNHNY and CDR2 is SVGAGI (reference sequence). This CDR3 contains 15 residues. V trimming: 5 bases; J trimming: 7 bases; junction bases outside the gene matches: 9. The CDR3: CASSQQGAGGQPQHF. The CDR3 DNA reads as TGTGCCAGCAGTCAACAGGGGGCTGGAGGGCAGCCCCAGCATTTT.

V gene TRBV4-2 combines with J gene TRBJ2-1; D is perhaps TRBD1 (6 bases). The CDR3 consists of 16 residues. Germline V gene data show CDR1 as LGHNA and CDR2 as YNFKEQ. Trimming removed 0 bases from V and 7 bases from J, with 16 bases in between. In DNA form, the CDR3 reads TGTGCCAGCAGCCAAGAAGGGCAGGGGTTCGCGAATGAGCAGTTCTTC. It yields the protein CASSQEGQGFANEQFF.

The genes are TRBV11-2 and TRBJ2-7, with 14 bases matching TRBD2. Per the germline V gene, CDR1 is SGHAT and CDR2 is FQNNGV. This CDR3 has 16 amino acids. V lost 5 bases to trimming and J lost 6 bases; unmatched junction nucleotides: 9. CDR3 DNA: TGTGCCAGCAGCCACGGGACTAGCGGGGGCAGAGGCGAGCAGTACTTC. It codes for CASSHGTSGGRGEQYF.

This clone was seen only once. The rearrangement links TRBV4-3 to TRBJ1-2; D not resolved. CDR1 is LGHNA and CDR2 is YSLEER in the germline V gene. V gave up 1 base and J gave up 1 base, with 10 bases separating them. The CDR3 covers 15 residues. In DNA form, the CDR3 reads TGCGCCAGCAGCCAAGTTAGGGAGGGTAACTATGGCTACACCTTC. Its translation: CASSQVREGNYGYTF.

As concerns this clone: The sample contains more than one DNA sequence encoding this CDR3. V usage is TRBV6-5 and J usage is TRBJ2-7, with TRBD1 matching over 9 bases. The CDR3 has 14 amino acids. The germline V gene encodes CDR1 MNHEY and CDR2 SVGAGI. With 5 bases clipped from V and 2 bases from J, the junction kept 4 bases outside the gene matches. CDR3 region: CASSSGTGTYEQYF. CDR3 nucleotide sequence: TGTGCCAGCAGTAGCGGGACAGGGACCTACGAGCAGTACTTC.

V gene TRBV6-5 combines with J gene TRBJ1-6, with TRBD1 identical over 9 bases. The CDR3 consists of 15 residues. The ends lost 6 bases at V and 10 bases at J; junction bases unmatched: 10. Germline-derived CDR1 and CDR2 are MNHEY and SVGAGI. The CDR3 protein is CASSSGTGRRSPLHF. The CDR3 bases are TGTGCCAGCAGCTCCGGGACAGGGCGACGCTCACCCCTCCACTTT.

V is TRBV28 and J is TRBJ1-1, with 8 bases lining up with TRBD1. The CDR3 consists of 13 residues. Unmatched junction bases numbered 3, after V lost 5 bases and J lost 4 bases. Germline-derived CDR1 and CDR2 are MDHEN and SYDVKM. CDR3 protein: CASSPGQGTEAFF. CDR3 sequence (DNA): TGTGCCAGCAGTCCAGGACAGGGCACTGAAGCTTTCTTT. Looking up the rest from reference TRBV28 and TRBJ1-1 gives the full variable domain: DVKVTQSSRYLVKRTGEKVFLECVQDMDHENMFWYRQDPGLGLRLIYFSYDVKMKEKGDIPEGYSVSREKKERFSLILESASTNQTSMYLCASSPGQGTEAFFGQGTRLTVV.

The rearrangement joins TRBV14 to TRBJ2-5; possible D gene TRBD1, 5 bases. V was pared by 2 bases and J by 5 bases, with 12 bases between. Germline CDR1 SGHDN, CDR2 FVKESK. There are 14 residues in the CDR3. DNA of the CDR3: TGTGCCAGCAGCCAATTCAGGGTCGAGGAGACCCAGTACTTC. Translated, it gives CASSQFRVEETQYF. The full variable domain, with the rest looked up from reference TRBV14 and TRBJ2-5, is EAGVTQFPSHSVIEKGQTVTLRCDPISGHDNLYWYRRVMGKEIKFLLHFVKESKQDESGMPNNRFLAERTGGTYSTLKVQPAELEDSGVYFCASSQFRVEETQYFGPGTRLLVL.

This clone has more than one count but fewer than ten. The V gene is TRBV7-9, the J gene TRBJ1-3; weak D call: TRBD1 (6 bases). The CDR3 runs to 14 residues. The V gene lost 4 bases and the J gene lost 2 bases, with 9 bases spanning the gap. In germline, CDR1 is SEHNR, CDR2 FQNEAQ (reference sequence). This chain's CDR3 is CASSWQGPGNTIYF. CDR3 sequence (DNA): TGTGCCAGCAGCTGGCAGGGGCCTGGAAACACCATATATTTT.

This chain links TRBV7-2 with TRBJ2-3, with 13 positions matching TRBD2. CDR1 is SGHTA and CDR2 is FQGNSA in the germline V gene. The V and J ends lost 2 bases and 12 bases, in that order; junction bases with no gene match: 5. The CDR3 length is 14 residues. This chain's CDR3 is CASSLRLAGGAQYF. The DNA of the CDR3 is TGTGCCAGCAGCTTAAGACTAGCGGGGGGCGCTCAGTATTTT.

This clone has only a few counts. The chain links TRBV9 to TRBJ1-2, with 7 bases identical to TRBD1. The CDR3 is made up of 14 amino acids. CDR1 and CDR2 (germline): SGDLS, YYNGEE. The V gene end was trimmed by 4 bases and the J gene end by 2 bases; junction bases not matched to a gene: 5. The CDR3 region has the DNA TGTGCCAGCAGCCCAGGGGACAGAAACTATGGCTACACCTTC. The encoded protein is CASSPGDRNYGYTF.

The V gene is TRBV7-5, the J gene TRBJ1-4; the table's D call TRBD1 went unverified against the DNA. TRBV7-5 is classified as a pseudogene. The CDR3 has 17 amino acids. CDR3 nucleotide sequence: TGTGTCAGAAGCTTAGATGCCAGGGGGCAGGATAATGAAAAACTGTTTTTT. This translates into CVRSLDARGQDNEKLFF.

This clone has more than one count but fewer than ten. This specimen includes other DNA sequences encoding the same CDR3. J is TRBJ1-2 and V is TRBV5-1; TRBD1 aligns across 9 bases. The CDR3 sequence is 13 residues long. With 4 bases clipped from V and 7 bases from J, the junction kept 5 bases outside the gene matches. CDR1 is SGHRS and CDR2 is YFSETQ in the germline V gene. The CDR3 is CASSPGQGTGYTF. The CDR3 DNA follows: TGCGCCAGCAGCCCTGGACAGGGGACTGGCTACACCTTC.

This clone has just a few counts. The chain links TRBV4-1 to TRBJ1-1, with TRBD1 matching 7 bases. CDR3 length: 17 residues. Germline values: CDR1 MGHRA, CDR2 YSYEKL. Germline trimming cut 0 bases from V and 0 bases from J; bases unmatched to any gene: 7. CDR3 DNA sequence: TGCGCCAGCAGCCAAGATCCAGGGGGGCCCATGAACACTGAAGCTTTCTTT. It encodes CASSQDPGGPMNTEAFF.